This T cell receptor (beta chain) appears in the sequencing data of a study of regulatory T cells in long-lasting Graves disease. Study details: For a period under 3 months, newly diagnosed Graves' patients had taken antithyroid drugs.

In building TCR beta libraries, iRepertoire HTBI primers were used together with Arm-PCR of CDR3 regions. Each CDR3 protein gets one entry after TCRdb re-called the multiplex PCR reads with MiXCR. This table holds approximately 470,000 distinct CDR3 sequences, around 15% found once. This clonotype appeared a few times. The antigen remains unidentified. Overall study results and limits: There was favoring of TRBV28, TRBJ1-2 and TRBJ2-5 in persistent disease.

From germline, CDR1 is SGHAT and CDR2 FQDESV (reference sequence). V lost 1 base and J 6 bases, leaving 16 bases between the germline ends. The CDR3 is 16 residues long. Time point in this sample: newly diagnosed GD, antithyroid drugs for less than 3 months. Construction of the TCR library relied on RNA isolated from PBMCs. It was American Thyroid Association guidelines that determined Graves' disease diagnosis. Patients were enrolled at an endocrinology department in Xi'an, China. In addition, the sample was reused for a study of T cells in Graves' hyperthyroidism and ophthalmopathy.

The sequences come from peripheral blood mononuclear cells (PBMCs), collected at new diagnosis, from a patient treated with antithyroid drugs. The sequence derives from a man aged 40-49 years with Graves disease. The V gene is TRBV11-1, the J gene TRBJ2-1; possible D gene TRBD1, 5 bases. CDR3 region: CASSLGVREGVNEQFF. The CDR3 DNA follows: TGTGCCAGCAGCTTAGGAGTCAGGGAAGGGGTCAATGAGCAGTTCTTC.